Reported below is one T cell receptor beta chain. Its antigen remains unknown. This sample is drawn from a study of molecular identifiers for immune sequencing clone quantification. Study-wide results and limits: Even with one million naive cells present, spiked Jurkat TCR RNA from one cell was reportedly detectable.

MiXCR, run by TCRdb on the PCR reads, gives a single entry per CDR3 protein. This sample has approximately 500,000 distinct CDR3 sequences, with about a fifth found just once. Germline CDR1 and CDR2: LGHNA and YNFKEQ. The CDR3 extends over 14 amino acids. V lost 8 bases and J 8 bases, leaving 19 bases between the germline ends. The receptor was derived from a human donor in good health. Some libraries in this study had Jurkat cell RNA spiked in. The sequencing input was naive CD8+ T cells from blood, with Jurkat cell RNA spiked in. Subset denoted: FACS-sorted CD8+CD4-CCR7+CD45RA+ naive T cells. The gene calls are TRBV4-2 and TRBJ2-1; possibly TRBD2 for D (5 bases). This chain's CDR3 is CASGPQRNYDEQFF. CDR3 bases: TGTGCCAGCGGTCCCCAGCGGAATTACGATGAGCAGTTCTTC.